This T cell receptor (beta chain) was obtained from a study of cytomegalovirus exposure and HLA in healthy donors. Primers included in the PCR were 60 Vbeta and 13 Jbeta primers. Sequenced by immunoSEQ multiplex PCR; TCRdb stores in-frame clones only, minus some. Seen here are fewer than 200,000 clones, roughly three quarters observed once, and the top ten hold over 1.1%. This CDR3 region has 15 residues. In germline, CDR1 is SGHRS, CDR2 YFSETQ. The V end lost 1 base, the J end lost 1 base, and 11 bases lay between the germline ends. This TCR was recovered from a man aged 55 to 70 in good health and CMV-seronegative. This chain uses TRBV5-1 with TRBJ1-1; D ambiguous. The sequenced material came from PBMCs. CDR3 protein: CASSLYAGGNTEAFF. The CDR3 DNA reads TGCGCCAGCAGCTTGTACGCAGGTGGGAACACTGAAGCTTTCTTT.